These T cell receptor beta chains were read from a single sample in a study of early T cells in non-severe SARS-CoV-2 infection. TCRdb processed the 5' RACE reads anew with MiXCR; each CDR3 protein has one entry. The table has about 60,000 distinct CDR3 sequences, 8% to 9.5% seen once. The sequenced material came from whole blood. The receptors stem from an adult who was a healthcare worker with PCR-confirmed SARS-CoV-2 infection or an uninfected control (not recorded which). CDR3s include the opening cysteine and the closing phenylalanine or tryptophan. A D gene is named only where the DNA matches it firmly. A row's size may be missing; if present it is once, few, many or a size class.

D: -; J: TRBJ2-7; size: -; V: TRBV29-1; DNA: TGCAGCGTTACGACAGGTTCCTACGAGCAGTACTTC; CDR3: CSVTTGSYEQYF
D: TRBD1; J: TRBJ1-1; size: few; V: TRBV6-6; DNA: TGTGCCAGTTCGACAGGGGAGAACACTGAAGCTTTCTTT; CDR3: CASSTGENTEAFF
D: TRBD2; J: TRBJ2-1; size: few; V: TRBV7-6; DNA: TGTGCCAGCAGCTTAGTTGGCCCGACTAGCGGGAGAGGAGTCAATGAGCAGTTCTTC; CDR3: CASSLVGPTSGRGVNEQFF
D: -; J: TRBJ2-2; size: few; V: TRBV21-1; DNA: TGTGCCAGCTCGAGGAGACTAAACACCGGGGAGCTGTTTTTT; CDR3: CASSRRLNTGELFF
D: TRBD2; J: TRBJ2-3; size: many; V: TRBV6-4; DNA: TGTGCCAGCAGTGACTCGGCGGGAGGTTCCACAGATACGCAGTATTTT; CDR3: CASSDSAGGSTDTQYF
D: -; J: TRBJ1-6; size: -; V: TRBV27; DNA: TGTGCCAGCAGTTTCTCAGGGCCCAATAATTCACCCCTCCACTTT; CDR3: CASSFSGPNNSPLHF
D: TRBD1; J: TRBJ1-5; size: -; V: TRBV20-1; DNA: TGCAGTGCCCCGGGGAGGGGGCATCAGCCCCAGCATTTT; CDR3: CSAPGRGHQPQHF
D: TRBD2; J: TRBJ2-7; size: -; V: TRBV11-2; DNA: TGTGCCAGCAGCTCGGTAGGCAGCGGGAGCTCCTACGAGCAGTACTTC; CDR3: CASSSVGSGSSYEQYF
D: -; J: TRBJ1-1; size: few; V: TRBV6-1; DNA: TGTGCCAGCAGCGCCCATGGTGAAGCTTTCTTT; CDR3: CASSAHGEAFF
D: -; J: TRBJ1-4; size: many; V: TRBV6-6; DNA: TGTGCCAGCAGTTACTCTGGCGGTGAAAAACTGTTTTTT; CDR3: CASSYSGGEKLFF
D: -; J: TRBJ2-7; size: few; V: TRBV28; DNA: TGTGCCAGCAGTTTGGCTCCGGATTGGGATTTCTACGAGCAGTACTTC; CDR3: CASSLAPDWDFYEQYF
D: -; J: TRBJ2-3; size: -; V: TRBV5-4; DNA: TGTGCCAGCAGCCCTCAGATGTCCACAGATACGCAGTATTTT; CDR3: CASSPQMSTDTQYF
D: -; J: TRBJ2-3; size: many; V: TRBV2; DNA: TGTGCCAGCAGTGCCCCTGGGGCAGGTACCAGGAATACGCAGTATTTT; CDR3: CASSAPGAGTRNTQYF
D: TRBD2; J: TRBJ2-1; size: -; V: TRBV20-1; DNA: TGCAGTGCTAGAGATCCACTAGCGGGAGGACATGAGCAGTTCTTC; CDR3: CSARDPLAGGHEQFF
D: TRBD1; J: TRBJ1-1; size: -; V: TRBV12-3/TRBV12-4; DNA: TGTGCCAGCAGTTTTCAGGGGGTAGGCACTGAAGCTTTCTTT; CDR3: CASSFQGVGTEAFF
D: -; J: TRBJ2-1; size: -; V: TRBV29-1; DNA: TGCAGCTCACACTCCGGCAATGAGCAGTTCTTC; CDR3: CSSHSGNEQFF
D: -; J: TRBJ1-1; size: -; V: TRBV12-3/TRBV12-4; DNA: TGTGCCAGCAGTCTCGACAGACCTATGAACACTGAAGCTTTCTTT; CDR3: CASSLDRPMNTEAFF
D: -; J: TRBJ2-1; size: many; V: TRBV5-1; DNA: TGCGCCAGCAGCTTGATCGCTAGCTTTGGGAATGAGCAGTTCTTC; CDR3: CASSLIASFGNEQFF
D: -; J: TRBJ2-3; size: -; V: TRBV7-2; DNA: TGTGCCAGCAGCATGTTGCAAGATACGCAGTATTTT; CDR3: CASSMLQDTQYF
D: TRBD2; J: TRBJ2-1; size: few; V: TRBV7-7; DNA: TGTGCCAGCAGCTTAGCAACTAGCGGGATGGGTGAGCAGTTCTTC; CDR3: CASSLATSGMGEQFF
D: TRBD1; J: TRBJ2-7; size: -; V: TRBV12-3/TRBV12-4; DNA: TGTGCCAGCAGCCCCATGGTCAGGGGGCCCTACGAGCAGTACTTC; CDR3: CASSPMVRGPYEQYF
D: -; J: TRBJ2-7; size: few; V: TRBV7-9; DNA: TGTGCCAGCAGCCCCTCCTTAGGCATCTCCTACGAGCAGTACTTC; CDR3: CASSPSLGISYEQYF
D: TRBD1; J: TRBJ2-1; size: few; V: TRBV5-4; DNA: TGTGCCAGCAGGTCCGTGACAGGGGGGTCCTACAATGAGCAGTTCTTC; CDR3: CASRSVTGGSYNEQFF
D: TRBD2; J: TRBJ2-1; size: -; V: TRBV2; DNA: TGTGCCAGCAGTCTCACTAGCGGCCTGAATAATGAGCAGTTCTTC; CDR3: CASSLTSGLNNEQFF
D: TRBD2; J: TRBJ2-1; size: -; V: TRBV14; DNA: TGTGCCAGCAGCCTACTAGCGGGAGGGCTTAATGAGCAGTTCTTC; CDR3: CASSLLAGGLNEQFF
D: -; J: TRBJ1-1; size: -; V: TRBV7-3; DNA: TGTGCCAGCGGTCACGAGGGGCAAGTCTCTGAAGCTTTCTTT; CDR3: CASGHEGQVSEAFF
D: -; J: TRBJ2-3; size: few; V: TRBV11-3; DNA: TGTGCCAGCAGCTTAGGGCGCAGTACAGATACGCAGTATTTT; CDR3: CASSLGRSTDTQYF